Sequencing of this T cell receptor beta chain was carried out in a study of blood T cells in healthy people across ages (dated by TCRdb to between 2015 and 2017). At the level of the whole study: In model experiments, template switching captured roughly one uniquely barcoded TCR beta cDNA molecule for every two T cells. The study measured age-related changes in TCR beta repertoire diversity using deep sequencing normalized with unique cDNA molecular identifiers. To avoid experimental bias, donors of different ages were randomly spread across the sequencing lanes. Two additional independent replicas of 1 million unique cDNA reads from the same blood draw were analyzed for two donors (one aged 18 to 30 and one aged 80 or older). Donors were grouped into four age groups: young (average 16 years), middle-aged (roughly 40), aged (around 66) and long-lived (around 80). On the study overall, not on this receptor specifically: Compared with the aged group, more naive CD4+ T cells, fewer expanded clones and increased TCR diversity were shown by the long-lived group, suggesting age selection. Because the CMV infection status of the donors was unknown, age-related changes in expanded clonotypes may potentially have been confounded. As age increased, observed TCR beta diversity per million T cells dropped in a roughly linear way, and a significant reduction was already evident by age 40. Estimates of total diversity from one million sequenced T cells were regarded as lower bounds and underestimates. There was a strong correlation between observed TCR beta diversity and the percentage of naive T cells measured by flow cytometry. Conclusive comparison of naive and antigen-experienced compartments was prevented by the profiling of bulk unsorted PBMCs.

Note on this clonotype: Its specific antigen is unknown. Possible read error: a much larger clone is one base away.

Donors were around 37 systemically healthy Caucasian individuals from Russia aged roughly 6 to 95 years. Approximately 10 milliliters of peripheral blood were collected from each donor into EDTA-treated Vacutainer tubes. Ficoll-Paque density-gradient centrifugation was used to isolate PBMCs, with at least 6.5 million per sample. Trizol reagent was used to extract total RNA from the PBMCs, yielding at least 6 micrograms per sample. For every donor, flow cytometry on a PBMC aliquot measured the percentage of naive CD45RAhigh/CD27high T cells. The library relied on 5' RACE. The sequencing machine was an Illumina HiSeq 2500. The second PCR ran for roughly 6 to 11 cycles and used a J-beta primer mix along with a sample-barcoded 5' primer. A unique molecular identifier was introduced onto each TCR beta cDNA molecule by a template-switch 5' adaptor carrying 12 random nucleotides. Each sample yielded at least 2.5 million CDR3-containing paired-end reads. First-strand cDNA synthesis was performed from all RNA using the Mint cDNA synthesis kit, with priming by a TRBC-specific oligonucleotide. All cDNA was treated with uracil-DNA glycosylase and then went through a first 18-cycle PCR with the universal primers M1SS and BC2_uni_R. The paper's processing steps were these. For normalization, 1 million high-quality reads were randomly selected from each sample, with every read carrying a distinct molecular identifier. Instead of being binned into consensus sequences, reads with shared molecular identifiers were discarded. MiTCR, set to a Q25 quality threshold and the strictest error-elimination algorithm, was used for CDR3 identification, clonotype clustering and error correction. Lower-bound total TCR beta diversity was estimated with a nonparametric unseen species model using Euler transformation. TCRdb reanalyzed the raw reads on its own, using fastp at Q25 for trimming and MiXCR for clone calling, and kept in-frame beta chains. Records with the same CDR3 protein are collapsed into one entry carrying the most frequent genes and DNA. These V and J calls rely on TCRdb rather than the paper's analysis. This sample lists roughly 680,000 distinct CDR3 sequences; 49% were detected once. Together, the top ten hold around a third of the sample.

Clipping removes 5 bases from V and 0 bases from J, with 5 as the unmatched junction base count. Including cysteine and phenylalanine, the CDR3 has 16 amino acids. Only the CDR3 DNA stays, 48 bases, in frame from base 1. The material sequenced was blood. This TCR was sampled from an older woman in good health. This sequence uses TRBV12-3 or TRBV12-4 and TRBJ2-3, with 10 middle bases fitting TRBD1. The encoded CDR3 is CASSLRDRGSTDTQYF. The bases are TGTGCCAGCAGTCTTCGGGACAGGGGTAGCACAGATACGCAGTATTTT.